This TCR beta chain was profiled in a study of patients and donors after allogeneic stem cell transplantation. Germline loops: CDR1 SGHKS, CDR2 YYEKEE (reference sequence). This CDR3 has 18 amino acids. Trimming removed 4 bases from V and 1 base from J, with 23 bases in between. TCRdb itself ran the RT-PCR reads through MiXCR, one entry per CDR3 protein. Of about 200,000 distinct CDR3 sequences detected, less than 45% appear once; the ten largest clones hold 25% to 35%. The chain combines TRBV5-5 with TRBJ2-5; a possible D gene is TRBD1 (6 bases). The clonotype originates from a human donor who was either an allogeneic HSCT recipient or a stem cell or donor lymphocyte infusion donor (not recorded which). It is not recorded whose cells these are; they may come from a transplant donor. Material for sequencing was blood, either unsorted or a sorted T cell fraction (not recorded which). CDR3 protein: CASSLISDQGPLQETQYF. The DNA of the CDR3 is TGTGCCAGCAGCCTAATCTCGGACCAGGGGCCCCTCCAAGAGACCCAGTACTTC.